Detailed here is one TCR beta chain. The sample originates from a study of blood T cell repertoires in COVID-19. CDR3 length: 16 residues. V was trimmed by 4 bases and J by 7 bases, leaving 19 bases between them. Germline CDR1 and CDR2: LNHDA and SQIVND (reference sequence). Source study methods: Estimation of nucleated cell counts was performed using reference gene primer amplification. The repertoire was sequenced with immunoSEQ multiplex PCR; TCRdb's copy has only in-frame clones and lacks some. Clonal size and the V and J genes are those of that table, whereas D and trimming came from the DNA. The profile shows 17,000 or so clones, 80% to 90% of them singletons.

This rearrangement joins TRBV19 to TRBJ2-2; perhaps TRBD1 as D (6 bases). The sequenced material came from peripheral blood. The clonotype originates from a human donor in a cohort sampled during active COVID-19. CDR3 nucleotides: TGTGCCAGTAGTACCATTACAGGGTTTTCCGGCGGGGAGCTGTTTTTT. Its protein product is CASSTITGFSGGELFF.